Included here is one T cell receptor (beta chain) sequence, with context. Its antigen remains undetermined. No quality values exist for individual bases; no much larger clone is one base distant. Using the deep immunoSEQ assay, TCR CDR3 regions were amplified from genomic DNA by multiplex PCR. Genomic DNA extracted from each cell subset was distributed evenly over all wells of several immunoSEQ 96-well plates, and each plate served as one replicate. For sorted subsets, roughly 200 ng of genomic DNA, equivalent to some 33,000 T cell genomes, went into each replicate PCR. Purified libraries were quantified with a Qubit 3.0 fluorometer, sized on a Bioanalyzer 2100, and re-quantified with the KAPA Library Quantification kit. A separate single-read 150-cycle Illumina NextSeq 550 flow cell was used to sequence each immunoSEQ 96-well plate. The study's processing was this. Because the immunoSEQ output included only junctional sequences and no quality scores, the filtering could not be the same as the filtering used for full-length reads. To assign V/J genes and CDR3, sequences were annotated using PyIR, a Python wrapper for IgBLAST v1.9, with IMGT germline references. Reads with weak V/J assignments (E-value above 1e-6), missing CDR3, stop codons, out-of-frame junctions, or ambiguous translated residues were removed. V3J clonotypes were defined as sequences sharing the same inferred V gene, J gene, and CDR3 amino acid sequence. Percentage overlap between repertoires was calculated by dividing the number of shared unique clonotypes by the size of the smaller repertoire. Repertoire richness was assessed with RTK rarefaction, the Chao1 estimator, and Recon v2.1 estimates of unobserved clonotypes. For all TCRbeta clonotypes obtained by the gDNA method from a few donors, generation probabilities were computed with OLGA. Held by TCRdb, this immuneACCESS table contains in-frame sequences only and omits some clones. Under half of the omission traces to an unresolved V gene where checked; the cause of the rest is unknown. For V, J and clone size, that table is used; D and trimming come from the DNA. This sample has 800,000 to 1,200,000 clones in its table, and 78% of those were observed once. The ten biggest clones cover 0.5% to 0.6% of the sample.

These data are taken from a study of shared clonotypes between healthy human individuals (dated by TCRdb to the early 2020s). For context, the study as a whole: The cohort included three men and a couple of women between 18 and 49 years of age. For each donor, three plates each were used for CD4 naive and CD4 memory, two plates were used for CD8 naive, and one plate was used for CD8 memory. To estimate repertoire size and how much clonotypes are shared between individuals, the study performed deep sequencing of blood TCR repertoires from 4 to 6 healthy adults. To increase sequencing depth and limit assay-specific biases, TCR repertoire library preparation and sequencing were carried out by different laboratories using diverse techniques. Between about 0.85 and 10 billion PBMCs per donor were obtained by leukapheresis.

The CDR3 goes from the cysteine to the phenylalanine over 13 residues. Here the CDR3 DNA is all that survives: 39 bases in frame from base 1. CDR1 and CDR2 are drawn from the germline V gene: LGHNA, YSLEER. V and J are truncated by 0 bases and 7 bases respectively, leaving an intervening sequence of 8 bases. Paper-wide results and their limitations: Because the study included a small number of donors, the genetic and exposure-history diversity represented was limited. Sampling was restricted to blood, and TCR repertoires in tissues likely differ from the TCR repertoires found in blood. Naive subsets generally had larger estimated clonotype richness than memory subsets. When four donors were compared, the shared fraction of clonotypes was roughly 4.8% for naive CD4, less than 4% for naive CD8, 2.3% for memory CD4, and 0.35% to 0.4% for memory CD8. Clonotypes shared by all four sorted-subset donors showed higher generation probabilities than non-shared clonotypes. Even with the large sequencing depth, rarefaction of the sorted-subset datasets indicated that sequencing was incomplete. Pairwise subsampling indicated that sequencing depth was expected to affect the degree of clonotype sharing among donors.

The donors were healthy, HIV-negative adults who had no recently reported acute infections or vaccinations. Only Caucasian adults living in Nashville, Tennessee, USA were represented among the donors. CD4+ T cells were enriched by magnetic negative selection, after which naive cells were positively selected on CD45RA and the negative fraction was taken as the memory subset. Blood was obtained by leukapheresis, after which PBMCs were separated by Ficoll-Histopaque density gradient centrifugation and cryopreserved in liquid nitrogen vapor phase. Purity and quantity of every magnetically sorted T cell population were checked by analytical flow cytometry. From each sorted fraction, genomic DNA was isolated and quantified by UV absorbance on a Nanodrop 2000c.

This sequence was found in a man in his late teens or twenties in good health. Some clones in this sample may be carry-over from other donors' samples. The rearranged chain carries TRBV4-3 and TRBJ2-3, with the D gene too uncertain to name. The material sequenced was memory CD4+ T cells from PBMCs. This sample's cell subset or site label indicates: CD45RA-negative fraction. The nucleotides are TGCGCCAGCAGCCAAGATCGGCTGAATACGCAGTATTTT. Translated, it gives CASSQDRLNTQYF.